This T cell receptor beta chain was sequenced in a study of cytomegalovirus exposure and HLA in healthy donors. As for this clone: What it recognizes is unknown.

PCR primers comprised 60 Vbeta and 13 Jbeta primers. TCRdb's table, derived via immunoSEQ multiplex PCR, lists solely in-frame clones and lacks some. This table has approximately 150,000 clones, about 70% appearing once. Study conclusions and caveats: TCR beta chains associated with HLA were, in a later analysis, more clonally expanded than equally common others.

V lost 6 bases to trimming and J lost 5 bases, with 10 bases between them. The CDR3 spans 12 residues. Per the germline V gene, CDR1 is MNHNY and CDR2 is SVGAGI (reference sequence). The clonotype was recovered from a woman aged 40 to 50 in good health and CMV-seropositive. Sequencing used PBMCs. The rearrangement links TRBV6-6 to TRBJ1-1, with D uncertain. The DNA of the CDR3 is TGTGCCAGCAGGGGAGGGAGGACTGAAGCTTTCTTT. It is translated as CASRGGRTEAFF.